This T cell receptor (beta chain) was recovered during a study of cytomegalovirus exposure and HLA in healthy donors. CDR1 and CDR2 from the germline V gene are MNHNS and SASEGT. CDR3 length: 14 residues. PCR used 60 Vbeta primers and 13 Jbeta primers. The assay was immunoSEQ multiplex PCR, and TCRdb's table has in-frame clones only and misses some. Counted here are 150,000 to 200,000 clones, approximately 80% occurring once; the ten biggest clones make up roughly 2.1%. Regarding the study as a whole: Listed as cytomegalovirus-associated were 150 or so TCR beta chains. There were some V segments, including TRBV6-2 and TRBV6-3, excluded as indistinguishable. In vitro assays verified that three CMV-associated chains recognized CMV antigens specifically. Serostatus for CMV was the only available immune exposure information.

This clone showed up just once. Its specificity is not known. At one of its ends the junction is not consistent with the germline gene, which may arise from a read error. The genes are TRBV6-1 and TRBJ2-5; D not certain. Sequenced: PBMCs. The sequence derives from a young woman in good health and CMV-seropositive. The CDR3 reads CASNEVTIWETQYF. CDR3 sequence (DNA): TGTGCCAGCAATGAAGTTACTATATGGGAGACCCAGTACTTC.